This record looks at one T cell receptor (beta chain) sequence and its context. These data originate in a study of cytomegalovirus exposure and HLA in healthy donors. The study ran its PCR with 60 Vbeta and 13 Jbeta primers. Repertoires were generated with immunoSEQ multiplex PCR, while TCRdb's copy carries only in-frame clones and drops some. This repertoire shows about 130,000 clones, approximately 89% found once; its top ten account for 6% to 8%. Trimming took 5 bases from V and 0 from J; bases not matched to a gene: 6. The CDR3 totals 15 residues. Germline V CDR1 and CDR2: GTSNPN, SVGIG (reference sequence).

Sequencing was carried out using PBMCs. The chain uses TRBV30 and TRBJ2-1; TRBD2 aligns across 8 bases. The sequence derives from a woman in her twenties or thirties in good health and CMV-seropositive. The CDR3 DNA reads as TGTGCCTGGGGTAGCGGGGCAAGCTCCTACAATGAGCAGTTCTTC. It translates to CAWGSGASSYNEQFF.